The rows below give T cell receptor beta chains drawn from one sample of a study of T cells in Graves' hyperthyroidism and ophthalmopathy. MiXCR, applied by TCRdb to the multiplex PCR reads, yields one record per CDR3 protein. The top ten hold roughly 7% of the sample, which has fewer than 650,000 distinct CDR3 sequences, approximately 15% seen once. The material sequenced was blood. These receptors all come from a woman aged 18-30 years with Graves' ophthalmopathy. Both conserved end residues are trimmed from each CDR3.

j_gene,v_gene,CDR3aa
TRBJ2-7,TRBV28,ASTTGTPSYEQY
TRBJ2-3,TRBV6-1,ASAGLAGEGSTDTQY
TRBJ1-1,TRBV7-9,ASSQEALGITEAF
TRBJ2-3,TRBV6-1,ASSPGPGADTQY
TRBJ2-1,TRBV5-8,ASSSPTGPSHNEQF
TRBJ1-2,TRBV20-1,SAWADRGLVGYT
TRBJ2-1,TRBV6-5,ASSYEGDEQF
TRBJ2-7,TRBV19,ASSPTGHHYEQY
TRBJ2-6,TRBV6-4,ASRPGAGTPGGANVLT
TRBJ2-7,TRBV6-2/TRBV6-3,ASSHRSSGRYEQY
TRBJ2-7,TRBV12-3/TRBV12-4,ASSPQRGWDEQY
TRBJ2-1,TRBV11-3,ASSFGDRGNEQF
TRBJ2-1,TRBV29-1,SVEASAYNEQF